Below, 16 T cell receptor beta chains from the same sample are listed, as sequenced in a study of T-cell memory formation after mild COVID-19. TCRdb reprocessed the 5' RACE reads via MiXCR and lists one record per CDR3 protein. The sample lists 280,000 or so distinct CDR3 sequences; about a sixth were seen once. The sequenced sample was PBMCs or a T cell subset sorted from them (not recorded which). These TCRs come from a man aged 18-30 years who had mild COVID-19 (a few samples of this study predate the infection). Cell type and time point are not known.

This chain uses TRBV15 with TRBJ2-3; unclear D gene. Germline V gene data show CDR1 as LNHNV and CDR2 as YYDKDF (reference sequence). Trimming took 3 bases from V and 6 from J, leaving 13 bases between them. The CDR3 has 14 residues. DNA for the CDR3: TGTGCCACCAGCAGGGGGATCCCTGGGGATACGCAGTATTTT. The encoded protein is CATSRGIPGDTQYF.

The CDR3 DNA reads as TGTGCCACCGGGGAAAATAGCAATCAGCCCCAGCATTTT. This translates into CATGENSNQPQHF. The chain couples TRBV6-2 or TRBV6-3 to TRBJ1-5, with D uncertain. The V end was cut by 10 bases, the J end by 0 bases, with 10 bases between. This CDR3 spans 13 amino acids. The germline V gene encodes CDR1 MNHEY and CDR2 SVGEGT.

This clonotype was seen only a few times. The V and J genes are TRBV9 and TRBJ2-3; the D is unclear. V was shortened by 0 bases and J by 6 bases, with 11 bases between the two germline ends. The CDR3 is 14 residues long. CDR1 SGDLS and CDR2 YYNGEE come from the germline V gene. In nucleotides, the CDR3 is TGTGCCAGCAGCGTAGGAGGTATGGGGGATACGCAGTATTTT. Translating it yields CASSVGGMGDTQYF. The full variable domain, completed using reference TRBV9 and TRBJ2-3, is DSGVTQTPKHLITATGQRVTLRCSPRSGDLSVYWYQQSLDQGLQFLIQYYNGEERAKGNILERFSAQQFPDLHSELNLSSLELGDSALYFCASSVGGMGDTQYFGPGTRLTVL.

This chain uses TRBV29-1 with TRBJ2-3, with D perhaps matching TRBD2 (5 bases). V was cut by 7 bases and J by 0 bases, with 14 bases left in between. Per the germline V gene, CDR1 is SQVTM and CDR2 is ANQGSEA. The CDR3 is 14 amino acids. The CDR3 sequence: CSALSRRSTDTQYF. CDR3 sequence (DNA): TGCAGCGCCCTTAGTAGGAGGAGCACAGATACGCAGTATTTT.

The V and J genes are TRBV29-1 and TRBJ2-1; D assignment may be TRBD1 or TRBD2 (6 bases each). Deletions cut 3 bases from V and 0 bases from J, with 12 bases between. Germline values: CDR1 SQVTM, CDR2 ANQGSEA. This CDR3 region has 15 residues. The CDR3 DNA is TGCAGCGTTGAGACAGGACTAAGCTCCTACAATGAGCAGTTCTTC. Translation gives CSVETGLSSYNEQFF.

This clonotype was found a few times. The chain employs TRBV27 and TRBJ1-1; no clear D gene. CDR3 length: 14 amino acids. Trimming took off 7 bases at V and 0 bases at J, with 12 bases between the two ends. Germline CDR1 is MNHEY and CDR2 is SMNVEV (reference sequence). As DNA, the CDR3 is TGTGCCAGCAATCGTCTCGATATGAACACTGAAGCTTTCTTT. It specifies CASNRLDMNTEAFF.

The chain links TRBV7-9 to TRBJ2-3; D may be TRBD2 (6 bases). This CDR3 is 20 amino acids long. CDR1 and CDR2 from the germline V gene are SEHNR and FQNEAQ (reference sequence). The ends were cut back, 5 bases at V and 1 base at J, with 28 bases in the middle. Here the CDR3 reads CASSQPPPPRGRQGTDTQYF. The CDR3 DNA is TGTGCCAGCAGCCAACCCCCTCCACCGCGGGGCCGTCAGGGCACAGATACGCAGTATTTT.

This clonotype was recorded at least ten times. The chain combines TRBV6-2 or TRBV6-3 with TRBJ2-7; D is unresolved. V lost 6 bases and J lost 0, with 6 bases in between. This CDR3 has 12 amino acids. The germline CDR1 and CDR2 sequences are MNHEY and SVGEGT. The CDR3 DNA follows: TGTGCCAGCAGCAGGAGCTCCTACGAGCAGTACTTC. Translated, it gives CASSRSSYEQYF.

This clonotype was observed a few times. J is TRBJ2-5 and V is TRBV27; D might be TRBD1 or TRBD2, each matching 5 bases. Germline assignment: CDR1 MNHEY and CDR2 SMNVEV (reference sequence). The V end lost 3 bases, the J end lost 1 base, and 9 bases lay between the germline ends. The CDR3 sequence is 14 residues long. The CDR3 spells CASSFMGVQETQYF. The CDR3 DNA reads TGTGCCAGCAGTTTTATGGGGGTCCAAGAGACCCAGTACTTC.

The chain carries TRBV10-2 and TRBJ1-5, with D possibly matching TRBD1 (5 bases). This CDR3 comprises 15 residues. Trimming removed 8 bases at V and 4 bases at J, with 18 bases between. Germline V lookup: CDR1 WSHSY, CDR2 SAAADI. The CDR3 is CASHPRGGGNQPQHF. CDR3 DNA sequence: TGCGCCAGCCACCCACGGGGTGGGGGAAATCAGCCCCAGCATTTT.

CDR3 loop: CATQRGEADTQYF. The CDR3 nucleotides are TGTGCCACCCAACGGGGGGAGGCAGATACGCAGTATTTT. The chain employs TRBV12-3 or TRBV12-4 and TRBJ2-3; TRBD2 matches at 7 bases. V lost 10 bases, J lost 4 bases, and 8 bases stayed unmatched. The CDR3 runs to 13 residues.

This rearrangement joins TRBV6-2 or TRBV6-3 to TRBJ2-2, with D unclear. There are 17 residues in the CDR3. Germline lookup yields CDR1 MNHEY and CDR2 SVGEGT. The ends were cut back, 0 bases at V and 0 bases at J, with 11 bases in the middle. The CDR3: CASSYSIGQPNTGELFF. DNA of the CDR3: TGTGCCAGCAGTTACTCGATCGGTCAGCCGAACACCGGGGAGCTGTTTTTT.

This chain connects TRBV7-9 to TRBJ2-5, with D possibly being TRBD2 (5 bases). CDR3 length: 13 amino acids. The V end was cut by 1 base, the J end by 5 bases, with 8 bases between. From germline, CDR1 is SEHNR and CDR2 FQNEAQ (reference sequence). Here the CDR3 DNA reads TGTGCCAGCAGCTTAGTACAGCGGGAGACCCAGTACTTC. Amino acid sequence: CASSLVQRETQYF.

V and J are TRBV12-3 or TRBV12-4 and TRBJ1-4; D is possibly TRBD1 (6 bases). The CDR3 length is 15 residues. Trimming left V 5 bases short and J 7 bases short, with 17 bases between. The CDR3 nucleotides read TGTGCCAGCAGTCCCGCGGGGGCGGTACGTGAAAAACTGTTTTTT. Translation gives CASSPAGAVREKLFF.

This chain connects TRBV29-1 to TRBJ2-1; maybe TRBD1 (5 bases). This CDR3 has 12 residues. Germline values: CDR1 SQVTM, CDR2 ANQGSEA. V lost 1 base to trimming and J lost 7 bases, with 8 bases between them. The CDR3 nucleotides are TGCAGCGTTGAAGGTAACAGGAATGAGCAGTTCTTC. The encoded protein is CSVEGNRNEQFF.

This chain uses TRBV28 with TRBJ1-4; TRBD1 aligns across 11 bases. From germline, CDR1 is MDHEN and CDR2 SYDVKM. V lost 6 bases and J lost 7; bases outside the gene matches: 7. This CDR3 contains 15 residues. The chain's CDR3 is CASSRGQGAGEKLFF. The DNA for the CDR3 is TGTGCCAGCAGCCGCGGACAGGGGGCCGGTGAAAAACTGTTTTTT.